The present T cell receptor beta chain was sequenced within a study of CD8 T cells in ankylosing spondylitis. A single record per CDR3 protein comes from TCRdb applying MiXCR to the 5' RACE reads. Here the sample spans a few hundred thousand distinct CDR3 sequences, 8% to 11% being singletons. CDR1 is SGHRS, CDR2 YFSETQ, per germline. CDR3 length equals 14 residues. The junction had 6 bases not matched to a gene; V was cut back by 4 bases and J by 4 bases. This clonotype was picked up many times. The chain employs TRBV5-1 and TRBJ1-1; 8 positions match TRBD1. The sequenced material came from blood, either unsorted or a sorted T cell fraction (not recorded which). The clonotype originates from a male donor with ankylosing spondylitis or in good health (not recorded which). The CDR3 spells CASSVSGGRTEAFF. The CDR3 bases are TGCGCCAGCAGCGTTTCAGGGGGCCGCACTGAAGCTTTCTTT.